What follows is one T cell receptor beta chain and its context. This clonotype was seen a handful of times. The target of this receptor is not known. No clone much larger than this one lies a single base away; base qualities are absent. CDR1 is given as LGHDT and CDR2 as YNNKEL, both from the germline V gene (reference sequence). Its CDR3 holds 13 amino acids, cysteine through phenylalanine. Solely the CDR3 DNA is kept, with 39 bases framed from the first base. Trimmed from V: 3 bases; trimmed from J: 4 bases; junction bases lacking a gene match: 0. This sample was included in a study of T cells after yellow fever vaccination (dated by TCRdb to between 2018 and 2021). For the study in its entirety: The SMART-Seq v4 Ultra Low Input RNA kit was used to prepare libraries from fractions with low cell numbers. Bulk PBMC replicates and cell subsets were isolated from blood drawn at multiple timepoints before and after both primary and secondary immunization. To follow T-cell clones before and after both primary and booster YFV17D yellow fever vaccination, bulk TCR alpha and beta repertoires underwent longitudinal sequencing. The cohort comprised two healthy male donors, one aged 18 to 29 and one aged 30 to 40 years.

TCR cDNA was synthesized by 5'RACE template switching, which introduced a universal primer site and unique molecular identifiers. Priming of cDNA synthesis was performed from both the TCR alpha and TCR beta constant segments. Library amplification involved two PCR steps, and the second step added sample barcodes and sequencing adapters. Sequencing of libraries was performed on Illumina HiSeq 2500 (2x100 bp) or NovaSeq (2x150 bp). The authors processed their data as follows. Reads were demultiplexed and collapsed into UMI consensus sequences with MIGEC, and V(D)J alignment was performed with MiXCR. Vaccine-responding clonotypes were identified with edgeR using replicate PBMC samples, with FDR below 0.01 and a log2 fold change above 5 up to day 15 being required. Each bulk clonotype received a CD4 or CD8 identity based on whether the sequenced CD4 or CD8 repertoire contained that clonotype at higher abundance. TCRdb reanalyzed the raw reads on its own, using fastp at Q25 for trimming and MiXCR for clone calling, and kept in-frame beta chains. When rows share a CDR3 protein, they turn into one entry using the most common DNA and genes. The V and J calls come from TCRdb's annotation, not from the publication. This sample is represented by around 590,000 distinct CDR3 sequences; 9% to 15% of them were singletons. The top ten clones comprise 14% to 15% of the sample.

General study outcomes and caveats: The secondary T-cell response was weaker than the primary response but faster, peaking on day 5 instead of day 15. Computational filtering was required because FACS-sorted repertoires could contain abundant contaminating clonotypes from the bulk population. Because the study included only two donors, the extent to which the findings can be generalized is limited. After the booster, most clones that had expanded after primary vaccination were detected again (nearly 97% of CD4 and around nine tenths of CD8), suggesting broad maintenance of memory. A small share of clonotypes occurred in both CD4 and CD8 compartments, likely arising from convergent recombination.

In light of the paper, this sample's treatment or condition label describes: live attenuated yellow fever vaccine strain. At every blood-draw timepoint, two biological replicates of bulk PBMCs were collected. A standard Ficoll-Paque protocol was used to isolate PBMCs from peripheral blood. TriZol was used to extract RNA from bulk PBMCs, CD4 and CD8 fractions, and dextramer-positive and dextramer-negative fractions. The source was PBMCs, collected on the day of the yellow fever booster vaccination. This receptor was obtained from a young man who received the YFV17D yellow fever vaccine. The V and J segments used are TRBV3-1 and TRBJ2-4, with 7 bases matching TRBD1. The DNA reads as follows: TGTGCCAGCAGCCAGGGACAGAAAAACATTCAGTACTTC. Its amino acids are CASSQGQKNIQYF.